The 6 T cell receptor beta chains below were found in one sample sequenced in a study of vaccination and CD4 T cells after COVID-19. CD4+ T cells that had been cultured provided DNA sequenced with the Oncomine TCR Beta short-read assay. Each CDR3 protein gets one entry after TCRdb re-called the PCR reads with MiXCR. The top ten clones hold more than 15% of a sample with about 9,300 distinct CDR3 sequences, about 55% of them seen once. For these TCRs, the target antigens are not known. The treatment here: 10-day PBMC culture with coronavirus spike peptide pools or control peptides (ViraFEST assay). Sequenced sample: CD4+ T cells from blood, cultured in vitro. These receptor sequences come from a human donor who had recovered from COVID-19.

The V call is TRBV24-1, the J call TRBJ2-3; TRBD1 aligns across 8 bases. Losses at the gene ends were 4 bases for V and 0 bases for J; bases not matched to a gene: 8. The CDR3 spans 17 residues. Germline V gives CDR1 KGHDR, CDR2 SFDVKD. The DNA of the CDR3 is TGTGCCACCAGTGACCGTAGGACAGGGAGTAGCACAGATACGCAGTATTTT. Its protein is CATSDRRTGSSTDTQYF.

The chain uses TRBV20-1 and TRBJ1-1; D is uncertain. The CDR3 sequence is 15 residues long. Germline V lookup: CDR1 DFQATT, CDR2 SNEGSKA (reference sequence). V was clipped by 0 bases and J by 5 bases, with 16 bases between them. The CDR3 loop is CSARDPVYGETEAFF. Written as DNA, the CDR3 is TGCAGTGCTAGAGATCCTGTCTACGGGGAGACTGAAGCTTTCTTT.

The chain recombines TRBV7-2 with TRBJ1-1, with D uncertain. This CDR3 has 12 amino acids. Germline V lookup: CDR1 SGHTA, CDR2 FQGNSA. Trimming left V 5 bases short and J 2 bases short, with 6 bases between. In nucleotides, the CDR3 is TGTGCCAGCAGCCTACTTAACACTGAAGCTTTCTTT. Protein product: CASSLLNTEAFF.

The chain is built from TRBV5-7 and TRBJ1-5; D remains unclear. TRBV5-7 is designated an ORF whose function remains uncertain. The CDR3 extends over 14 amino acids. Trimming removed 4 bases at V and 6 bases at J, with 14 bases between. The CDR3 loop reads CASSLESRGQPQHF. CDR3 nucleotides: TGTGCCAGCAGCCTCGAATCTCGCGGTCAGCCCCAGCATTTT.

Relative to its sample, this clonotype is large. The chain couples TRBV30 to TRBJ2-3; TRBD1 matches at 8 bases. The V gene end was trimmed by 3 bases and the J gene end by 6 bases; junction bases not matched to a gene: 8. Germline V lookup: CDR1 GTSNPN, CDR2 SVGIG (reference sequence). The CDR3 is 14 residues long. The CDR3 region is CAWSADRGVDTQYF. The CDR3 DNA sequence: TGTGCCTGGAGCGCCGACAGGGGAGTTGATACGCAGTATTTT.

The chain is built from TRBV20-1 and TRBJ2-1; 9 bases agree with TRBD2. Germline V gene sequence: CDR1 DFQATT, CDR2 SNEGSKA (reference sequence). Trimming took 6 bases from V and 9 from J; bases not matched to a gene: 15. This CDR3 is built from 15 residues. This CDR3 is CSAKGVAGEGIEQFF. The CDR3 bases are TGCAGTGCCAAGGGGGTAGCGGGAGAGGGCATTGAGCAGTTCTTC.